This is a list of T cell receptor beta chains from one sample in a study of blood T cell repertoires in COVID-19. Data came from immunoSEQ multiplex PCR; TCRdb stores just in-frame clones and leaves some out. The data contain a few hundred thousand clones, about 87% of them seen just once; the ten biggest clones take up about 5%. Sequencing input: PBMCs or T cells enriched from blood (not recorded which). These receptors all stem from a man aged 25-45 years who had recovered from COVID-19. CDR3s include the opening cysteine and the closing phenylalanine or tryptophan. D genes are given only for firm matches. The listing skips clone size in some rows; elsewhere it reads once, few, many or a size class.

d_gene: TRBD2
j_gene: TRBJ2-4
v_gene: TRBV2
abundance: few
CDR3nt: TGTGCCAGCAGTGAGGGACTAGCCCCAGGCATTCAGTACTTC
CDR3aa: CASSEGLAPGIQYF

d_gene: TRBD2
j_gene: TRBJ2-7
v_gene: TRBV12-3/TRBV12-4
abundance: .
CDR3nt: TGTGCCAGCGGATTCGGGGGGGGCTACGAGCAGTACTTC
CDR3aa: CASGFGGGYEQYF

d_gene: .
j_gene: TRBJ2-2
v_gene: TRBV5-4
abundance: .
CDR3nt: TGTGCCAGCAGCTTGGTAGGGGCCGGGGAGCTGTTTTTT
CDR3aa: CASSLVGAGELFF

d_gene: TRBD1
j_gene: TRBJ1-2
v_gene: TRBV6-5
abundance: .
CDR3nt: TGTGCCAGCAGTTATCAGGGGGAAGCTAACTATGGCTACACCTTC
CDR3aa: CASSYQGEANYGYTF

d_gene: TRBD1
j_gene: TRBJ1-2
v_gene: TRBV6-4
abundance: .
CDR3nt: TGTGCCAGCAGTGACTGGATGTACGGACAGGGGATCGGATATGGCTACACCTTC
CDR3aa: CASSDWMYGQGIGYGYTF

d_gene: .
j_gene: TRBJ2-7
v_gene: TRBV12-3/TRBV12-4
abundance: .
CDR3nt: TGTGCCAGCAGTTTCAGACAGTCCTACGAGCAGTACTTC
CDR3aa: CASSFRQSYEQYF

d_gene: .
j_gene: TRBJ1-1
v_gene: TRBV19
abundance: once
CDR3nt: TGTGCCAGTACTCCCGGGGTCGTTGGTCTAACTGAAGCTTTCTTT
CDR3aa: CASTPGVVGLTEAFF

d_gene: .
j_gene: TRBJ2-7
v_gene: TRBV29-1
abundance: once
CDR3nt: TGCAGCGTTTGGATAGGGAGCTCCTACGAGCAGTACTTC
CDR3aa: CSVWIGSSYEQYF

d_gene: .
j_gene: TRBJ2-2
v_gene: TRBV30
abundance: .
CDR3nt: TGTGCCTGGAGCCCAAACAGGGCGGGCGGGGAGCTGTTTTTT
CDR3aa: CAWSPNRAGGELFF

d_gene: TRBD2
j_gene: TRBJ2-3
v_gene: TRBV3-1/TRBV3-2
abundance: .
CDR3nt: TGTGCCAGCAGCCCGGAACCCCCTGCTGTCAGCGGGGTGGGCCCTAGGTCGCAGTATTTT
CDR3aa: CASSPEPPAVSGVGPRSQYF

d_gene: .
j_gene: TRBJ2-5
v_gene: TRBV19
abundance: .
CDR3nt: TGTGCCAGTAGTAGACAGGCGTGGGAGACCCAGTACTTC
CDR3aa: CASSRQAWETQYF

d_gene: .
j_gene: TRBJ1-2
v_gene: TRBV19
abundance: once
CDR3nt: TGTGCCAGTAGTATAGTCGGTGGCTACACCTTC
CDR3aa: CASSIVGGYTF

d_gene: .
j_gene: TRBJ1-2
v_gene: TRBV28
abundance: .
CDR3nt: TGTGCCAGCAGTTTAGGGAGGTATGGCTACACCTTC
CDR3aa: CASSLGRYGYTF

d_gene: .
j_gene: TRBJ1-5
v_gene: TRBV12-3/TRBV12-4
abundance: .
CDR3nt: TGTGCCAGCAGTTTTTCCATTCAGCCCCAGCATTTT
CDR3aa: CASSFSIQPQHF

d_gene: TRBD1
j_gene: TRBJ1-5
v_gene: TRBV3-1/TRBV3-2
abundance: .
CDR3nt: TGTGCCAGCAGCCATTCTTACAGGGGGCAACGTCAGCCCCAGCATTTT
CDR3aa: CASSHSYRGQRQPQHF

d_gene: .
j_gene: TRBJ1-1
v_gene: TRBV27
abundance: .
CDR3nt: TGTGCCAGCAGTTTTACAGGGTTAGGGAACACTGAAGCTTTCTTT
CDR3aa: CASSFTGLGNTEAFF

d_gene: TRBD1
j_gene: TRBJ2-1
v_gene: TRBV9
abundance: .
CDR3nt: TGTGCCAGCAGCTCCCGCCGGACAGGGGGCATCGATGAGCAGTTCTTC
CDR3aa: CASSSRRTGGIDEQFF

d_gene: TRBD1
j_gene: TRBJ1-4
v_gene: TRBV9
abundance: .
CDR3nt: TGTGCCAGCAGCGTAGCCGGGACAGGGCGTGAAAAACTGTTTTTT
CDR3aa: CASSVAGTGREKLFF

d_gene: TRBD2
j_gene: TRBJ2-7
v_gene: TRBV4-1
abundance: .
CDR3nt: TGCGCCAGCAGCCAAGATGCAGGACTAGCGGGGTACTCCTACGAGCAGTACTTC
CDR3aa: CASSQDAGLAGYSYEQYF

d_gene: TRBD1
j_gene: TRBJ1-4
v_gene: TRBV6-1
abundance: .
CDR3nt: TGTGCCAGCAGTGATTACAGGGGGACTTACGAAAAACTGTTTTTT
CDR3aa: CASSDYRGTYEKLFF

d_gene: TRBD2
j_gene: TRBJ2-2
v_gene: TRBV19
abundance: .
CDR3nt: TGTGCCAGTACCCCATATGCGGGGGATTGGGAGCTGTTTTTT
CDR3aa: CASTPYAGDWELFF

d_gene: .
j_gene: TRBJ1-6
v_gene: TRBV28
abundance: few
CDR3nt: TGTGCCAGCAGTCTGAACTTATCACCCCTCCACTTT
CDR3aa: CASSLNLSPLHF

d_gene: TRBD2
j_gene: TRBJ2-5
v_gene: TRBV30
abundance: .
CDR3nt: TGTGCCTGGAGACTCGCGGGAGGGGGCGCGGGAGAGACCCAGTACTTC
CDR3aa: CAWRLAGGGAGETQYF

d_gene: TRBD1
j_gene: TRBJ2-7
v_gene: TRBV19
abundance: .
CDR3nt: TGTGCCAGTAGTGTAACAGGGGGGATAAGCGAGCAGTACTTC
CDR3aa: CASSVTGGISEQYF

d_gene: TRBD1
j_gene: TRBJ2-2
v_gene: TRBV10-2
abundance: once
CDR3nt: TGCGCCAGCAGTGGAACTGACAGGGCAGGCACCGGGGAGCTGTTTTTT
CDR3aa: CASSGTDRAGTGELFF

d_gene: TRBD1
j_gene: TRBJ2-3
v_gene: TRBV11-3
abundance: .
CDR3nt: TGTGCCAGCAGCCTAGACAGGGGCACAGATACGCAGTATTTT
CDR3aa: CASSLDRGTDTQYF

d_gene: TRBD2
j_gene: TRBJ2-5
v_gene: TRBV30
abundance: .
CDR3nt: TGTGCCCTCCGTTCCCCGGGGGGGCGGGAGACCCAGTACTTC
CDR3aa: CALRSPGGRETQYF

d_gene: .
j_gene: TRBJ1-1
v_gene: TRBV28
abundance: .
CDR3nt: TGTGCCAGCAGTTTCCGGTCAGGGCGGACTGAAGCTTTCTTT
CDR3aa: CASSFRSGRTEAFF

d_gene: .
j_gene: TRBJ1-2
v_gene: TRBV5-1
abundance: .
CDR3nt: TGCGCCAGCAGCGTTCTATCTACCGACTATGGCTACACCTTC
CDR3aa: CASSVLSTDYGYTF

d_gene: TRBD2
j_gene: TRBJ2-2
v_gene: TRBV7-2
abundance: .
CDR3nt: TGTGCCAGCAGCTTACGTAGCGGGGGGGCCACCGGGGAGCTGTTTTTT
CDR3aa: CASSLRSGGATGELFF

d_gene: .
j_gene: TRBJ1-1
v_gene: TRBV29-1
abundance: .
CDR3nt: TGCAGCGTTGTCCAGGCATTGGGAGCTTTCTTT
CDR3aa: CSVVQALGAFF

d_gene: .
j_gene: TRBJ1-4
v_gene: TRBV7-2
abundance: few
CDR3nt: TGTGCCAGCAGCTTAGCGATGAGGGAAAAACTGTTTTTT
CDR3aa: CASSLAMREKLFF

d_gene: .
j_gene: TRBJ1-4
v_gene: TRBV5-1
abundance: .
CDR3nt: TGCGCCAGCAGCTTGCAGGGTGGGGCAACTAATGAAAAACTGTTTTTT
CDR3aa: CASSLQGGATNEKLFF

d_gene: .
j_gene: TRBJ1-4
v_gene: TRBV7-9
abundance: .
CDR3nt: TGTGCCAGCAGCTTGTCCCCCCCCGAGGAACTGTTTTTT
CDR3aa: CASSLSPPEELFF

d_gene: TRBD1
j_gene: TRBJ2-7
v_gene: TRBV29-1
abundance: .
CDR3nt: TGCAGCGTTCAACAGGGGGCCTACGAGCAGTACTTC
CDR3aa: CSVQQGAYEQYF

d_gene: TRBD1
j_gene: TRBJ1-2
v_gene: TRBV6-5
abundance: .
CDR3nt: TGTGCCAGCAGCCTACAGGGGAACTATGGCTACACCTTC
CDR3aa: CASSLQGNYGYTF

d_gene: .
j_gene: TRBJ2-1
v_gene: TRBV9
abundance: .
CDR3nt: TGTGCCAGCAGCGCAGGGCCGGCGGGGTACAATGAGCAGTTCTTC
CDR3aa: CASSAGPAGYNEQFF